This T cell receptor beta chain stems from a study of blood T cell repertoires in COVID-19. Study-wide background: The United States, Italy and Spain provided the acute and convalescent COVID-19 samples. PBMCs, B-cell-depleted T cells, or T cells provided the cDNA or gDNA that made up the material.

Per the germline V gene, CDR1 is SGHTA and CDR2 is FQGTGA. The CDR3 is made up of 15 amino acids. With 4 bases clipped from V and 1 base from J, the junction kept 5 bases outside the gene matches. In the study's own analysis: By means of reference gene primer amplification, nucleated cell counts were estimated. Some clones are missing from TCRdb's copy, which holds only in-frame ones; the method was immunoSEQ multiplex PCR. Clone size and the V and J calls come from that table; the DNA yielded D and trimming. The sample consists of around 46,000 clones, more than 85% of them appearing once. The rearrangement links TRBV7-3 to TRBJ1-1; 8 positions agree with TRBD1. The clonotype was recovered from a man aged 40-50 years with active COVID-19. Sequencing was performed on peripheral blood. The CDR3 here is CASSSAGGSNTEAFF. The DNA of the CDR3 is TGTGCCAGCAGCTCCGCAGGGGGCTCGAACACTGAAGCTTTCTTT.